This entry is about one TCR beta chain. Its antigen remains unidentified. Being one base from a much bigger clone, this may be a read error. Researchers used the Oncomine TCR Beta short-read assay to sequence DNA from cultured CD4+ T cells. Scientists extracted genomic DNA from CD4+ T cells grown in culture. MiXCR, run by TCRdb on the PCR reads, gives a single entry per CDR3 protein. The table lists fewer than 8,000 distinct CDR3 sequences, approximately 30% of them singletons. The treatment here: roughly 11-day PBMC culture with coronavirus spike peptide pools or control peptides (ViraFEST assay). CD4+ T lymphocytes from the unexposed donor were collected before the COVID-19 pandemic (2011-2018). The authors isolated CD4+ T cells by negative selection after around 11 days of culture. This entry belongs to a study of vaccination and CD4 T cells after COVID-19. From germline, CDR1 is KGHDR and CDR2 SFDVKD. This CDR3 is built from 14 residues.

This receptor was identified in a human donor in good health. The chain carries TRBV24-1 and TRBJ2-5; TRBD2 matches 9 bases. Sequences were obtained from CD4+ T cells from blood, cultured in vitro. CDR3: CATSEGLAQGTQYF. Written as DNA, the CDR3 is TGTGCCACCAGTGAGGGACTAGCCCAAGGGACCCAGTACTTC.